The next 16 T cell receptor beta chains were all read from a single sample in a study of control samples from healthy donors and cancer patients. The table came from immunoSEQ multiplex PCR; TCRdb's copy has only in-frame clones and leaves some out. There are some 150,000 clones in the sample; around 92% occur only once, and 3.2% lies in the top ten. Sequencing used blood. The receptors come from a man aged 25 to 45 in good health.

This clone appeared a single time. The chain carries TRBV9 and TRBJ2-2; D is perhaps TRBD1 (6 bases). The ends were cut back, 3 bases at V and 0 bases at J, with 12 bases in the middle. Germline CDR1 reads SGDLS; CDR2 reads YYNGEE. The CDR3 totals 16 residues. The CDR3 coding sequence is TGTGCCAGCAGCGGTACCGGGACACCGAACACCGGGGAGCTGTTTTTT. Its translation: CASSGTGTPNTGELFF.

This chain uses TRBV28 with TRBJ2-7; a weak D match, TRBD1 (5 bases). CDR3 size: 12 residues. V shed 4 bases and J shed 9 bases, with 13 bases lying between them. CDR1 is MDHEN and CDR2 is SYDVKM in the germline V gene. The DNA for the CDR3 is TGTGCCAGCAGTTCAAGGACACGTGGGCAGTACTTC. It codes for CASSSRTRGQYF.

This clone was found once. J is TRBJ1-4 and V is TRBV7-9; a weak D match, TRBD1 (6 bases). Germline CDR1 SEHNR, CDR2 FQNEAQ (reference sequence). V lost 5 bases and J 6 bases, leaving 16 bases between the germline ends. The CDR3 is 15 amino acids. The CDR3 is CASSTGAGADEKLFF. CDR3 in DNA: TGTGCCAGCAGCACCGGGGCAGGGGCCGATGAAAAACTGTTTTTT.

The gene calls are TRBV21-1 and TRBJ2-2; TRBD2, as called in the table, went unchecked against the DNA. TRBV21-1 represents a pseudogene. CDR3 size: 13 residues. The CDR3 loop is CASSKRNTGELFF. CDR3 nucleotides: TGTGCCAGCAGCAAGAGGAACACCGGGGAGCTGTTTTTT.

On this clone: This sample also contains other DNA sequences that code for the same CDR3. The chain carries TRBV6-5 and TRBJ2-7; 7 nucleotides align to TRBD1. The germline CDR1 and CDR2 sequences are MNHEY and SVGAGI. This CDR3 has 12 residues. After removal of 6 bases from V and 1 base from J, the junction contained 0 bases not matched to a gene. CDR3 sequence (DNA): TGTGCCAGCAGGACAGGGTCCTACGAGCAGTACTTC. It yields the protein CASRTGSYEQYF.

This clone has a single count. The CDR3 DNA sequence: TGTGCTAGTGGTTTGACAGGACAGCATGGCTACACCTTC. Its translation: CASGLTGQHGYTF. The V and J genes are TRBV12-5 and TRBJ1-2; possibly TRBD1 for D (6 bases). Germline V lookup: CDR1 LGHNT, CDR2 FRNRAP. With 2 bases removed from V and 6 bases from J, the gap between germline ends came to 10 bases. The CDR3 contains 13 residues.

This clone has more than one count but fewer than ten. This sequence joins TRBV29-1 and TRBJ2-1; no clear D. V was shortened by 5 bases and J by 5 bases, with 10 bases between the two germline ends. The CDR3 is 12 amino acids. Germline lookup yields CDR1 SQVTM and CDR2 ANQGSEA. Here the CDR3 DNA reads TGCAGCGTTCTCAATCCAGACAATGAGCAGTTCTTC. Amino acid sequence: CSVLNPDNEQFF.

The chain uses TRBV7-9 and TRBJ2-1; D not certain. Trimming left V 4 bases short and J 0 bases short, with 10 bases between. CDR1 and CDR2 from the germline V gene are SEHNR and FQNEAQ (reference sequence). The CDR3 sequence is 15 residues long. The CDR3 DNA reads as TGTGCCAGCAGCTCTCCGGAGAGCTCCTACAATGAGCAGTTCTTC. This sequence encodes CASSSPESSYNEQFF.

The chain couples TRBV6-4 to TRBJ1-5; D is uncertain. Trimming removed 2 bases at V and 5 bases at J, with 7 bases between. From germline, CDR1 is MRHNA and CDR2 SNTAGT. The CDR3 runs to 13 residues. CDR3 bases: TGTGCCAGCAGTGACAGTGGGGATCAGCCCCAGCATTTT. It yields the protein CASSDSGDQPQHF.

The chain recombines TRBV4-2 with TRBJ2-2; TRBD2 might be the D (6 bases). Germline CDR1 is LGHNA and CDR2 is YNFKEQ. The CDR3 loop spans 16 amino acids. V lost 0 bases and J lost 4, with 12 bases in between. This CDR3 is CASSQDPGVGTGELFF. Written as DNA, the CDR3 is TGTGCCAGCAGCCAAGATCCGGGGGTGGGCACCGGGGAGCTGTTTTTT.

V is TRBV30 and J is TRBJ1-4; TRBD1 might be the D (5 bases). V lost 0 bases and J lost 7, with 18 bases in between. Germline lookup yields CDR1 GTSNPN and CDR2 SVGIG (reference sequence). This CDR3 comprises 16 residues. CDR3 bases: TGTGCCTGGAGTGTACCGTCAGAAATGCAGGGTGAAAAACTGTTTTTT. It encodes CAWSVPSEMQGEKLFF.

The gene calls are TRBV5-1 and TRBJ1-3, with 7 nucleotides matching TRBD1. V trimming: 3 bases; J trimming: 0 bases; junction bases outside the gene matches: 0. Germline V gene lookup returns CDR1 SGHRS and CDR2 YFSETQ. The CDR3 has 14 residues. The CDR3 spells CASSWDSSGNTIYF. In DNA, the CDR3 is TGCGCCAGCAGCTGGGACAGCTCTGGAAACACCATATATTTT.

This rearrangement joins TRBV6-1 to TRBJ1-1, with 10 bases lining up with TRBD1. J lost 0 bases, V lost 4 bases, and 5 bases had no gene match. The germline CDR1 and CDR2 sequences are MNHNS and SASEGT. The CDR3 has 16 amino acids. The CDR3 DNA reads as TGTGCCAGCAGTGCCGGGACAGGGGCAATGAACACTGAAGCTTTCTTT. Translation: CASSAGTGAMNTEAFF.

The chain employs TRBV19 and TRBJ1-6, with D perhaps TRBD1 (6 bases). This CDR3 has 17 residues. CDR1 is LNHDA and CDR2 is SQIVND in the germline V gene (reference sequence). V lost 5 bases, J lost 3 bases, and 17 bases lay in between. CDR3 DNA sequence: TGTGCCAGTAGTCCGCGGATCCCAGGGGACTATAATTCACCCCTCCACTTT. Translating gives CASSPRIPGDYNSPLHF. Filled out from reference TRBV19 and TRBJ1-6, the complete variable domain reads DGGITQSPKYLFRKEGQNVTLSCEQNLNHDAMYWYRQDPGQGLRLIYYSQIVNDFQKGDIAEGYSVSREKKESFPLTVTSAQKNPTAFYLCASSPRIPGDYNSPLHFGNGTRLTVT.

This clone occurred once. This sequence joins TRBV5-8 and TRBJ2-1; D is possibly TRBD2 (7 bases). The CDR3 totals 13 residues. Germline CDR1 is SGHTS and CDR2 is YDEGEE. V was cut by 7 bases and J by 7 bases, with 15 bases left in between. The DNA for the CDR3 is TGTGCCAGCGCTACGGGGGGCCGGAATGAGCAGTTCTTC. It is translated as CASATGGRNEQFF. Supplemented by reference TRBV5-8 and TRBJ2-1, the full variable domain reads EAGVTQSPTHLIKTRGQQATLRCSPISGHTSVYWYQQALGLGLQFLLWYDEGEERNRGNFPPRFSGRQFPNYSSELNVNALELEDSALYLCASATGGRNEQFFGPGTRLTVL.

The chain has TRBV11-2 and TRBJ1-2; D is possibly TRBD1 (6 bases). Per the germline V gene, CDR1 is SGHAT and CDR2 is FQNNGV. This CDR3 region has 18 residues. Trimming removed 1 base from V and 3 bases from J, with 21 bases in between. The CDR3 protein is CASSLGVSGTHPYYGYTF. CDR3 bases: TGTGCCAGCAGCTTAGGGGTTTCCGGGACACATCCCTACTATGGCTACACCTTC.